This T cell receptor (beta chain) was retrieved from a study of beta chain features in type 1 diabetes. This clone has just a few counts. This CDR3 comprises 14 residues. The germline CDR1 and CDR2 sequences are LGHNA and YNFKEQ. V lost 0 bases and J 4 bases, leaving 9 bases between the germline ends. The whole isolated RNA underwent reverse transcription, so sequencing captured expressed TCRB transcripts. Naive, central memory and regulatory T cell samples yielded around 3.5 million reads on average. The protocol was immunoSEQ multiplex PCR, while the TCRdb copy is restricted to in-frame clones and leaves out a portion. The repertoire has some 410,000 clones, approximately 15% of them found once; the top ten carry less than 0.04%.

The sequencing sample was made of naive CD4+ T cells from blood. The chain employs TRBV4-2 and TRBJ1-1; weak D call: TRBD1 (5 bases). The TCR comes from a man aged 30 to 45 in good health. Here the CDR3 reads CASSQDRAVTEAFF. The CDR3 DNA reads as TGTGCCAGCAGCCAAGACAGGGCTGTCACTGAAGCTTTCTTT.